This is a list of T cell receptor beta chains from one sample in a study of OX40 agonist ivuxolimab in advanced cancers. Some clones are missing from TCRdb's copy, which holds only in-frame ones; the method was immunoSEQ multiplex PCR. This sample has about 72,000 clones, with 75% to 90% found just once. Sequencing was performed on CD4+ or CD8+ T cells sorted from blood, taken in a trial of the OX40 agonist ivuxolimab. The receptors come from an adult with an advanced solid tumor such as melanoma, head and neck, liver or kidney cancer. CDR3s include the opening cysteine and the closing phenylalanine or tryptophan. The D gene is left open where the match is weak. Expanded clones get a size class; other rows say once, few or many, or leave the size out.

clone_size,j_call,d_call,v_call,cdr3_nt,cdr3_aa
NA,TRBJ1-4,NA,TRBV30,TGTGCCTGGAGTGTACAGGGAACTGCAACTAATGAAAAACTGTTTTTT,CAWSVQGTATNEKLFF
few,TRBJ2-5,NA,TRBV5-1,TGCGCCAGCAGCCCAGTGGGGGGAGAGACCCAGTACTTC,CASSPVGGETQYF
NA,TRBJ1-4,NA,TRBV2,TGTGCCAGCAATGGAAACACAGGTGAAAAACTGTTTTTT,CASNGNTGEKLFF
NA,TRBJ2-2,TRBD1,TRBV19,TGTGCCAGTAGTTCGGGACAGGGGGCGACCGGGGAGCTGTTTTTT,CASSSGQGATGELFF
NA,TRBJ1-3,TRBD1,TRBV29-1,TGCAGCGTCGGACAGGGCGCTGGAAACACCATATATTTT,CSVGQGAGNTIYF
NA,TRBJ1-1,NA,TRBV6-6,TGTGCCAGCAGTCCCTCCCGGGGGATGAACACTGAAGCTTTCTTT,CASSPSRGMNTEAFF
NA,TRBJ2-7,NA,TRBV5-1,TGCGCCAGCAGCTTGGAGCTTTCCGGGGGCGAGCAGTACTTC,CASSLELSGGEQYF
once,TRBJ1-1,NA,TRBV19,TGTGCCAGTAGTATGCCCAGGACTGAAGCTTTCTTT,CASSMPRTEAFF
NA,TRBJ1-3,NA,TRBV5-1,TGCGCCAGCAGCTTGGAAGGCGGAAACACCATATATTTT,CASSLEGGNTIYF
once,TRBJ2-5,TRBD2,TRBV28,TGTGCCAGCAGTTCGGGGGGGCTCGAGACCCAGTACTTC,CASSSGGLETQYF
NA,TRBJ2-3,NA,TRBV4-1,TGCGCCAGCAGCCAAGGCATGCAGGGGCGCACGCAGTATTTT,CASSQGMQGRTQYF
NA,TRBJ2-2,NA,TRBV10-3,TGTGCCATCGGGGAAAGGACATCAGGGGCCGGGGAGCTGTTTTTT,CAIGERTSGAGELFF
NA,TRBJ2-1,TRBD2,TRBV19,TGTGCCAGTACCCGGGGACTAGCGGGAGGATCCTACAATGAGCAGTTCTTC,CASTRGLAGGSYNEQFF
NA,TRBJ2-1,NA,TRBV29-1,TGCAGCGTTGAGAGGGGCAGGGCCTACAATGAGCAGTTCTTC,CSVERGRAYNEQFF
NA,TRBJ2-3,TRBD2,TRBV7-3,TGTGCCAGCAGCCCGAGGACTAGTTCTAGCACAGATACGCAGTATTTT,CASSPRTSSSTDTQYF
NA,TRBJ1-4,NA,TRBV7-9,TGTGCCAGCAGCCTAGACAGGATCCCGAGGGCTAATGAAAAACTGTTTTTT,CASSLDRIPRANEKLFF
NA,TRBJ2-3,TRBD2,TRBV5-1,TGCGCCAGCAGCTTGGTTAGCGGGAGGGCCATAGATACGCAGTATTTT,CASSLVSGRAIDTQYF
NA,TRBJ1-4,NA,TRBV19,TGTGCCAGTAGTTCAGGGGCAACTAATGAAAAACTGTTTTTT,CASSSGATNEKLFF
NA,TRBJ1-5,NA,TRBV5-5,TGTGCCAGCAGCTTGGTTAATCAGCCCCAGCATTTT,CASSLVNQPQHF
NA,TRBJ2-4,NA,TRBV6-5,TGTGCCAGCAGTCGTACCCCAAGGGGTAACATTCAGTACTTC,CASSRTPRGNIQYF